The source of this T cell receptor (beta chain) is a study of cytomegalovirus exposure and HLA in healthy donors. Study-wide results and limits: Per published reports, the classifier diagnosed cytomegalovirus status with high specificity and sensitivity.

Vbeta (60) and Jbeta (13) primers were used in the PCR. Produced via immunoSEQ multiplex PCR; TCRdb's table is partial and in-frame only. The data hold about 170,000 clones, with roughly 70% observed a single time. V was trimmed by 5 bases and J by 0 bases, leaving 11 bases between them. The germline V gene encodes CDR1 SGHTA and CDR2 FQGNSA. This CDR3 is built from 15 residues. Comments on this clone: As yet, its antigen is unknown.

The V call is TRBV7-2, the J call TRBJ1-5; a possible D gene is TRBD1 (6 bases). Sample: PBMCs. The receptor's source is a woman aged 18-35 years in good health and CMV-seropositive. For the CDR3, the DNA is TGTGCCAGCAGCCGAAACAGGGATAGCAATCAGCCCCAGCATTTT. Amino acids: CASSRNRDSNQPQHF.